This T cell receptor (delta chain) came from a study of γδ T cells in repeated Plasmodium falciparum infection. Study as a whole: Malaria-naive adults were infected with P. falciparum NF54 four times over about 600 days.

Study outcomes and limitations: Repeated controlled infections reportedly drove waves of new clonotype selection in Vdelta2-negative, mostly Vdelta1+, gammadelta repertoires. Malian children's Vdelta2-negative repertoires appeared more expanded and less diverse than Australians'.

This clone came up a few times. What it binds is not known. The protein held in TCRdb is that of a much larger clone and does not match this DNA's translation at residue 10, likely because of a read error; the protein shown is translated from the DNA. TCRdb reran clone calling via CATT on the multiplex PCR reads. Of 80,000 to 95,000 delta-chain clones listed, approximately 1.5% are singletons. Flow sorting of PBMC yielded separate Vgamma9/Vdelta2+ and Vdelta2-negative gammadelta T cell populations for bulk repertoire analysis. Germline lookup yields CDR1 TSWWSYY and CDR2 QGS. V lost 0 bases and J lost 0; bases outside the gene matches: 22. The CDR3 loop spans 22 amino acids.

The source of this sequence is a pool of human donors (malaria-infected and uninfected, not separated). V is TRDV1 and J is TRDJ1; 7 bases fit TRDD3. The J gene, not given by TCRdb, was assigned here from a germline match of the nucleotide sequence. The sample consisted of gamma-delta T cells from blood. The CDR3 DNA sequence: TGTGCTCTTGGGGAACTCACCTCGGAATCCGTACTGGGGATTTTGTACACCGATAAACTCATCTTT. It encodes CALGELTSESVLGILYTDKLIF.